Shown below are 27 T cell receptor beta chains from a single sample sequenced in a study of a mutant IDH1 vaccine in newly diagnosed glioma. The data were produced by immunoSEQ multiplex PCR, yet TCRdb's version contains in-frame clones alone and is incomplete. Of roughly 68,000 clones listed, more than 65% are singletons. Time point in this sample: baseline, week 1 (first vaccination visit). This sample's treatment: pre-vaccination baseline after standard-of-care therapy. This specimen consisted of PBMCs, obtained from a glioma patient treated with radiotherapy, temozolomide or both. The receptor source for this set is a man aged 50-59 years with glioma.

This clone was seen more than once but under ten times. This sample includes further DNA sequences coding for the same CDR3. This chain joins TRBV5-1 and TRBJ1-4, with D possibly TRBD1 on 6 matching bases. Germline loops: CDR1 SGHRS, CDR2 YFSETQ. Trimming took 1 base from V and 2 from J, leaving 6 bases between them. The CDR3 is 14 residues long. In DNA, the CDR3 is TGCGCCAGCAGCTTGAGGGGGACTAATGAAAAACTGTTTTTT. Amino acid sequence: CASSLRGTNEKLFF.

This clone was counted a few times. The chain has TRBV5-4 and TRBJ2-7; 8 bases align to TRBD2. With 7 bases clipped from V and 4 bases from J, the junction kept 13 bases outside the gene matches. This CDR3 region has 15 residues. Germline V gives CDR1 SGHNT, CDR2 YYREEE (reference sequence). In nucleotides, the CDR3 is TGTGCCAGCTACTCCCAGGCGGGGGGTGAGTACGAGCAGTACTTC. It specifies CASYSQAGGEYEQYF.

The V call is TRBV18, the J call TRBJ2-7, with 8 bases identical to TRBD1. The CDR3 has 14 residues. The V gene end was trimmed by 2 bases and the J gene end by 2 bases; junction bases not matched to a gene: 2. Germline values: CDR1 KGHSH, CDR2 LQKENI. CDR3 residues: CASSPETGAYEQYF. CDR3 coding DNA: TGTGCCAGCTCACCAGAGACAGGGGCCTACGAGCAGTACTTC.

The genes are TRBV29-1 and TRBJ2-7; tentative D call: TRBD1 (5 bases). Germline V gene lookup returns CDR1 SQVTM and CDR2 ANQGSEA. The V and J ends lost 0 bases and 5 bases respectively, with 8 bases between them. CDR3 length: 12 residues. Here the CDR3 reads CSVEDSRDEQYF. In nucleotides, the CDR3 is TGCAGCGTTGAAGATTCCAGGGACGAGCAGTACTTC.

The rearrangement uses TRBV19 and TRBJ1-5; a possible D gene is TRBD1 (6 bases). Looked up from germline, CDR1 is LNHDA and CDR2 is SQIVND (reference sequence). Trimming shortened V by 2 bases and J by 8 bases, and 13 bases separated the two germline ends. The CDR3 covers 14 residues. CDR3 in DNA: TGTGCCAGTAGTATACTATCACAGGGTAAGCCCCAGCATTTT. Protein product: CASSILSQGKPQHF. The full variable domain, its missing parts supplied by reference TRBV19 and TRBJ1-5, is DGGITQSPKYLFRKEGQNVTLSCEQNLNHDAMYWYRQDPGQGLRLIYYSQIVNDFQKGDIAEGYSVSREKKESFPLTVTSAQKNPTAFYLCASSILSQGKPQHFGDGTRLSIL.

This chain joins TRBV5-6 and TRBJ2-1, with 11 positions matching TRBD2. V lost 0 bases and J lost 10; bases outside the gene matches: 0. Germline assignment: CDR1 SGHDT and CDR2 YYEEEE. The CDR3 loop spans 13 amino acids. The CDR3 sequence: CASSLGLAGEQFF. CDR3 DNA: TGTGCCAGCAGCTTGGGACTAGCGGGGGAGCAGTTCTTC.

This clone was counted a few times. The chain is built from TRBV19 and TRBJ2-1; maybe TRBD2 (6 bases). Trimming took off 7 bases at V and 5 bases at J, with 15 bases between the two ends. CDR3 size: 14 residues. Germline-derived CDR1 and CDR2 are LNHDA and SQIVND (reference sequence). The CDR3 DNA reads TGTGCCAGTAAGAGACTAGAATCTAACAATGAGCAGTTCTTC. This gives the protein CASKRLESNNEQFF. Drawing the rest from reference TRBV19 and TRBJ2-1, the complete variable domain is DGGITQSPKYLFRKEGQNVTLSCEQNLNHDAMYWYRQDPGQGLRLIYYSQIVNDFQKGDIAEGYSVSREKKESFPLTVTSAQKNPTAFYLCASKRLESNNEQFFGPGTRLTVL.

V is TRBV30 and J is TRBJ1-5; D might be TRBD1 (5 bases). V lost 0 bases and J lost 1, with 16 bases in between. The CDR3 has 17 amino acids. The V gene's germline CDR1 is GTSNPN and CDR2 SVGIG (reference sequence). The DNA of the CDR3 is TGTGCCTGGAGTGTACATCGGGGGACTCGGAGCAATCAGCCCCAGCATTTT. It is translated as CAWSVHRGTRSNQPQHF.

This chain links TRBV30 with TRBJ1-2; 9 bases align to TRBD1. Germline lookup yields CDR1 GTSNPN and CDR2 SVGIG (reference sequence). Trimming at V came to 5 bases and at J to 2 bases, leaving 6 bases not matched to a gene. This CDR3 spans 14 amino acids. The CDR3 is CAWHRGRVNYGYTF. Written as DNA, the CDR3 is TGTGCCTGGCACAGGGGGCGGGTGAACTATGGCTACACCTTC.

The chain is built from TRBV2 and TRBJ2-7; possible D gene TRBD1, 6 bases. CDR3 length equals 15 residues. In germline, CDR1 is SNHLY, CDR2 FYNNEI. V was shortened by 3 bases and J by 2 bases, with 14 bases between the two germline ends. The CDR3 here is CASSELTGGAYEQYF. In DNA form, the CDR3 reads TGTGCCAGCAGTGAGCTGACAGGAGGAGCCTACGAGCAGTACTTC.

J is TRBJ1-1 and V is TRBV7-9; 10 bases match TRBD1. The CDR3 runs to 14 residues. CDR1 and CDR2 (germline): SEHNR, FQNEAQ (reference sequence). V gave up 6 bases and J gave up 1 base; unmatched junction bases: 2. The CDR3 DNA follows: TGTGCCAGCAGGACAGGGGGCGCGAACACTGAAGCTTTCTTT. Its translation is CASRTGGANTEAFF.

This clone was counted only a few times. V is TRBV5-4 and J is TRBJ2-1; TRBD1 aligns across 9 bases. The germline CDR1 and CDR2 sequences are SGHNT and YYREEE (reference sequence). V lost 2 bases to trimming and J lost 2 bases; unmatched junction nucleotides: 8. The CDR3 sequence is 17 residues long. The CDR3: CASSFPSGQGPYNEQFF. DNA of the CDR3: TGTGCCAGCAGCTTCCCTTCGGGACAGGGTCCCTACAATGAGCAGTTCTTC.

Only a few counts were recorded for this clone. The chain has TRBV7-8 and TRBJ1-2; 7 bases line up with TRBD1. This CDR3 spans 14 amino acids. V shed 5 bases, J shed 3 bases, and the junction held 6 bases outside the gene matches. Germline V gives CDR1 SGHVS, CDR2 FQNEAQ. CDR3 sequence (DNA): TGTGCCAGCAGCCTAGGGGGCGGGTACTATGGCTACACCTTC. Translated: CASSLGGGYYGYTF.

The J gene is TRBJ1-2, the V gene TRBV27; no definite D call. V was clipped by 2 bases and J by 8 bases, with 21 bases between them. The CDR3 consists of 16 residues. The germline gives CDR1 MNHEY, CDR2 SMNVEV (reference sequence). The CDR3 region has the DNA TGTGCCAGCAGTTTACGTCAGGACGCCCATATAGAGGGCTACACCTTC. Encoded protein: CASSLRQDAHIEGYTF.

The sample holds one count of this clone. The gene calls are TRBV2 and TRBJ2-7; D not certain. Germline values: CDR1 SNHLY, CDR2 FYNNEI. Trimming stripped 6 bases from V and 0 bases from J, with 6 bases between. The CDR3 extends over 12 amino acids. The CDR3 loop reads CASRQSSYEQYF. In DNA, the CDR3 is TGTGCCAGCAGGCAGAGCTCCTACGAGCAGTACTTC. The full variable domain, its missing parts supplied by reference TRBV2 and TRBJ2-7, is EPEVTQTPSHQVTQMGQEVILRCVPISNHLYFYWYRQILGQKVEFLVSFYNNEISEKSEIFDDQFSVERPDGSNFTLKIRSTKLEDSAMYFCASRQSSYEQYFGPGTRLTVT.

V gene TRBV6-1 combines with J gene TRBJ2-3, with a weak D call TRBD2 (6 bases). Germline CDR1 MNHNS, CDR2 SASEGT. The CDR3 runs 14 residues. V was shortened by 3 bases and J by 5 bases, with 12 bases between the two germline ends. The CDR3 is CASSERDSEDTQYF. The CDR3 nucleotides are TGTGCCAGCAGTGAGCGGGACTCGGAAGATACGCAGTATTTT.

This chain links TRBV15 with TRBJ1-2; 10 bases match TRBD1. Germline CDR1 LNHNV, CDR2 YYDKDF (reference sequence). The CDR3 runs to 15 residues. Trimming cost V 0 bases and J 8 bases; bases outside gene matches: 6. CDR3 DNA: TGTGCCACCAGCAGAGAGACAGGGGGCGCCTGGGGCTACACCTTC. Residues: CATSRETGGAWGYTF.

The chain is built from TRBV2 and TRBJ2-7; no reliable D call. CDR1 is SNHLY, CDR2 FYNNEI, per germline. There are 14 residues in the CDR3. Trimming removed 5 bases from V and 0 bases from J, with 11 bases in between. CDR3 DNA: TGTGCCAGCAGTCGACAAAAGAGCTCCTACGAGCAGTACTTC. It codes for CASSRQKSSYEQYF.

This chain uses TRBV10-3 with TRBJ1-5, with 7 bases matching TRBD1. The V gene end was trimmed by 6 bases and the J gene end by 7 bases; junction bases not matched to a gene: 9. The CDR3 covers 14 residues. Germline V gives CDR1 ENHRY, CDR2 SYGVKD. The CDR3 coding sequence is TGTGCCATCAGAACCACAGGGGCGTTGCAGCCCCAGCATTTT. It yields the protein CAIRTTGALQPQHF.

The J gene is TRBJ2-7, the V gene TRBV4-3; possibly TRBD1 for D (6 bases). Germline V gene data show CDR1 as LGHNA and CDR2 as YSLEER. V shed 2 bases and J shed 2 bases, with 7 bases lying between them. The CDR3 contains 13 residues. Here the CDR3 reads CASSQQGPYEQYF. The CDR3 DNA follows: TGCGCCAGCAGCCAACAGGGGCCCTACGAGCAGTACTTC.

This clone has just a few counts. Other DNA sequences in the same sample also yield this CDR3. This chain connects TRBV9 to TRBJ1-4; 7 bases fit TRBD1. Looked up from germline, CDR1 is SGDLS and CDR2 is YYNGEE. This CDR3 spans 14 amino acids. After removal of 0 bases from V and 7 bases from J, the junction contained 3 bases not matched to a gene. The CDR3 region is CASSVGQGGEKLFF. The CDR3, as DNA: TGTGCCAGCAGCGTAGGACAGGGCGGTGAAAAACTGTTTTTT.

This chain joins TRBV6-5 and TRBJ1-1; maybe TRBD1 (6 bases). Trimming shortened V by 7 bases and J by 13 bases, and 22 bases separated the two germline ends. Germline loops: CDR1 MNHEY, CDR2 SVGAGI. This CDR3 region has 13 residues. CDR3 coding DNA: TGTGCCAGCACTCCAGGGACAACCGCACCTTTTTTCTTT. Residues: CASTPGTTAPFFF.

This clone has only a few counts. V and J are TRBV9 and TRBJ2-7; D ambiguous. Germline V gene data show CDR1 as SGDLS and CDR2 as YYNGEE. The CDR3 consists of 14 residues. Trimming left V 0 bases short and J 0 bases short, with 7 bases between. The CDR3 DNA follows: TGTGCCAGCAGCGTAGAATTGACCTCCTACGAGCAGTACTTC. Amino acids: CASSVELTSYEQYF.

The chain carries TRBV9 and TRBJ1-6, with 7 nucleotides matching TRBD1. Trimming removed 7 bases from V and 7 bases from J; junction bases left unmatched: 5. The CDR3 extends over 13 amino acids. The germline V gene encodes CDR1 SGDLS and CDR2 YYNGEE. The chain's CDR3 is CASRQGTNSPLHF. The CDR3 region has the DNA TGTGCCAGCCGACAGGGAACAAATTCACCCCTCCACTTT.

This sequence joins TRBV30 and TRBJ1-4; TRBD1 is a possible D gene (5 bases). Trimming took off 6 bases at V and 6 bases at J, with 11 bases between the two ends. This CDR3 region has 12 residues. Germline values: CDR1 GTSNPN, CDR2 SVGIG (reference sequence). The CDR3 reads CACAGLYEKLFF. The CDR3 DNA follows: TGTGCCTGCGCAGGGCTATATGAAAAACTGTTTTTT.

The V and J genes are TRBV6-1 and TRBJ1-1; D is perhaps TRBD1 (5 bases). The CDR3 loop spans 13 amino acids. Germline loops: CDR1 MNHNS, CDR2 SASEGT. Trimming took off 4 bases at V and 1 base at J, with 7 bases between the two ends. The CDR3 sequence: CASSVQGNTEAFF. Here the CDR3 DNA reads TGTGCCAGCAGTGTCCAGGGGAACACTGAAGCTTTCTTT.

This clone was recorded once. The rearrangement uses TRBV6-5 and TRBJ2-6, with D perhaps TRBD2 (6 bases). Germline V gene sequence: CDR1 MNHEY, CDR2 SVGAGI. V lost 10 bases, J lost 0 bases, and 13 bases lay in between. The length of the CDR3 is 15 residues. CDR3: CATQEGPSGANVLTF. CDR3 nucleotide sequence: TGTGCCACTCAGGAGGGGCCCTCTGGGGCCAACGTCCTGACTTTC.